A single sample is the source of the 13 T cell receptor beta chains below, sequenced in a study of blood T cell repertoires in COVID-19. Method: immunoSEQ multiplex PCR; TCRdb's copy keeps in-frame clones and lacks some. The table records just over 95,000 clones, 82% of them present only once. The specimen was peripheral blood. Receptors were obtained from an older man with acute or convalescent COVID-19.

The V call is TRBV5-1, the J call TRBJ1-4; TRBD1 might be the D (6 bases). Germline V CDR1 and CDR2: SGHRS, YFSETQ. There are 16 residues in the CDR3. V lost 0 bases, J lost 8 bases, and 17 bases lay in between. The CDR3 reads CASSLAYRAVREKLFF. CDR3 nucleotides: TGCGCCAGCAGCTTGGCCTACAGGGCTGTGCGGGAAAAACTGTTTTTT.

This clone was detected only a few times. The chain employs TRBV11-2 and TRBJ2-2; possibly TRBD1 for D (5 bases). The CDR3 runs to 13 residues. Germline-derived CDR1 and CDR2 are SGHAT and FQNNGV. The V end was cut by 5 bases, the J end by 4 bases, with 8 bases between. CDR3 protein: CASSPRATGELFF. The CDR3 DNA is TGTGCCAGCAGCCCCAGGGCCACCGGGGAGCTGTTTTTT.

The chain has TRBV5-1 and TRBJ2-7, with a weak D call TRBD2 (5 bases). V shed 5 bases and J shed 4 bases, with 13 bases lying between them. CDR3 length: 13 amino acids. Germline V CDR1 and CDR2: SGHRS, YFSETQ. As DNA, the CDR3 is TGCGCCAGCAGTGACGAGGGCCGATACGAGCAGTACTTC. It yields the protein CASSDEGRYEQYF. The entire variable domain, with the rest obtained from reference TRBV5-1 and TRBJ2-7, is as follows: KAGVTQTPRYLIKTRGQQVTLSCSPISGHRSVSWYQQTPGQGLQFLFEYFSETQRNKGNFPGRFSGRQFSNSRSEMNVSTLELGDSALYLCASSDEGRYEQYFGPGTRLTVT.

This clone was recorded only once. The genes are TRBV19 and TRBJ2-3, with D possibly being TRBD2 (5 bases). Germline CDR1 is LNHDA and CDR2 is SQIVND (reference sequence). Trimming removed 1 base at V and 5 bases at J, with 10 bases between. This CDR3 is built from 14 residues. DNA for the CDR3: TGTGCCAGTAGTATAGGGGAGTCCGGAGATACGCAGTATTTT. Translating gives CASSIGESGDTQYF.

This rearrangement joins TRBV18 to TRBJ1-5; D is ambiguous. V dropped 0 bases and J dropped 0 bases, with 6 bases sitting between them. Per germline, CDR1 KGHSH and CDR2 LQKENI. The CDR3 covers 15 residues. CDR3 DNA: TGTGCCAGCTCACCACCGGTGAGTAGCAATCAGCCCCAGCATTTT. Protein: CASSPPVSSNQPQHF.

J is TRBJ2-5 and V is TRBV6-1; the match to TRBD1 covers 8 bases. Germline CDR1 reads MNHNS; CDR2 reads SASEGT. The CDR3 contains 16 residues. J gave up 4 bases and V 2 bases, and 9 bases lay outside the gene matches. For the CDR3, the DNA is TGTGCCAGCAGTGAAACCGAGCAGGGGGCGCGAGAGACCCAGTACTTC. Its translation is CASSETEQGARETQYF.

The CDR3 DNA reads as TGTGCCAGTAGTTCTAGCGGGGGGACCCAAGAGACCCAGTACTTC. Translating gives CASSSSGGTQETQYF. This rearrangement joins TRBV19 to TRBJ2-5, with TRBD2 matching 11 bases. Losses at the gene ends were 5 bases for V and 1 base for J; bases not matched to a gene: 3. The germline CDR1 and CDR2 sequences are LNHDA and SQIVND (reference sequence). The CDR3 is 15 amino acids.

Regarding this clone: The CDR3 carries no conserved terminal phenylalanine or tryptophan, so it likely arises from a read error. The chain combines TRBV7-9 with TRBJ1-2, with D unresolved. V lost 8 bases, J lost 3 bases, and 22 bases lay in between. Germline CDR1 is SEHNR and CDR2 is FQNEAQ (reference sequence). The length of the CDR3 is 16 residues. The CDR3, as DNA: TGTGCCAGCGCTGGGGATATATTGGTGAGGGACTATGGCTACACCCTC. It yields the protein CASAGDILVRDYGYTL.

The chain recombines TRBV5-1 with TRBJ2-2, with D possibly being TRBD1 (5 bases). The CDR3 loop spans 15 amino acids. Per the germline V gene, CDR1 is SGHRS and CDR2 is YFSETQ. V gave up 5 bases and J gave up 1 base, with 12 bases separating them. This CDR3 reads CASSSQGLNTGELFF. DNA of the CDR3: TGCGCCAGCAGTTCCCAGGGATTGAACACCGGGGAGCTGTTTTTT.

The V and J genes are TRBV11-2 and TRBJ1-4; tentatively, D is TRBD1 (6 bases). CDR1 is SGHAT, CDR2 FQNNGV, per germline. Trimming took 3 bases from V and 0 from J, leaving 11 bases between them. The length of the CDR3 is 16 residues. CDR3 protein: CASSLMGATTNEKLFF. The CDR3 bases are TGTGCCAGCAGCTTGATGGGGGCTACAACTAATGAAAAACTGTTTTTT.

This chain links TRBV19 with TRBJ1-1, with D unclear. In germline, CDR1 is LNHDA, CDR2 SQIVND (reference sequence). The CDR3 runs 12 residues. CDR3 region: CASGPETGEAFF. CDR3 sequence (DNA): TGTGCGAGTGGTCCGGAGACTGGTGAAGCTTTCTTT.

The genes are TRBV7-2 and TRBJ1-2; no clear D gene. This CDR3 is built from 12 residues. The V gene's germline CDR1 is SGHTA and CDR2 FQGNSA. The ends were cut back, 5 bases at V and 2 bases at J, with 6 bases in the middle. CDR3 in amino acids: CASSLKNYGYTF. The CDR3 nucleotides are TGTGCCAGCAGCCTAAAAAACTATGGCTACACCTTC.

The genes are TRBV7-4 and TRBJ1-1; D gene unclear. CDR1 is SGHVT, CDR2 SQSDAQ, per germline. The CDR3 length is 13 residues. V lost 8 bases to trimming and J lost 1 base, with 11 bases between them. In DNA, the CDR3 is TGTGCCAGCCCCTCCACAGAGAACACTGAAGCTTTCTTT. This translates into CASPSTENTEAFF.